This T cell receptor beta chain was documented in a study of neurological immune-mediated disorders. The CDR3 length is 12 residues. The ends were cut back, 5 bases at V and 15 bases at J, with 17 bases in the middle. The germline V gene has CDR1 SEHNR and CDR2 FQNEAQ (reference sequence). This clonotype was recorded at least ten times. Each CDR3 protein is one row after TCRdb ran MiXCR on the 5' RACE reads. The table has roughly 25,000 distinct CDR3 sequences, 6.5% to 8% seen once; the top ten hold around 4.8%. The sequence came from a woman aged 35 to 49 in good health. Sequenced sample: PBMCs. J is TRBJ2-1 and V is TRBV7-9; the D call may be TRBD1 or TRBD2 (5 bases each). CDR3 region: CASSAQWDRGFF. As DNA, the CDR3 is TGTGCCAGCAGCGCCCAGTGGGACCGGGGGTTCTTC.